A selection of T cell receptor beta chains follows, all from one sample in a study of TIL therapy for anti-PD-1-resistant metastatic lung cancer. Method: immunoSEQ multiplex PCR; TCRdb's copy keeps in-frame clones and lacks some. The repertoire holds under 60,000 clones, with 80% to 90% as singletons. Sequences were derived from blood, sampled at baseline. All receptors derive from a person aged 25 to 85 with non-small cell lung cancer. Both conserved end residues are trimmed from each CDR3. Each record gives: V gene, J gene, D gene, CDR3 protein. The D gene is left open where the match is weak.

TRBV4-3,TRBJ2-5,NA,ASSQAGGEETQY
TRBV14,TRBJ2-1,TRBD2,ASSQVQWGRLAGGLNEQF
TRBV9,TRBJ2-3,TRBD2,ASSVVAGGGDTQY
TRBV25-1,NA,TRBD1,ASSEGDSGELF
TRBV6-6,TRBJ2-3,NA,ASSHRARETQY
TRBV4-3,TRBJ2-7,TRBD1,ASSQGVGRGLEQY
TRBV9,TRBJ2-2,NA,ASSASDETGELF
TRBV7-2,TRBJ2-5,TRBD2,ASSRTREETQY
TRBV15,TRBJ1-1,NA,ATSRGPWVGTEAF
TRBV10-3,TRBJ2-7,TRBD2,AASGGDTYEQY
TRBV15,TRBJ2-5,NA,ATSRESHLGETQY
TRBV7-5,TRBJ1-1,NA,APEGGQMNTEAF
TRBV6-6,TRBJ2-2,NA,ASTTPNTGELF
TRBV7-2,TRBJ2-5,NA,ASSPRMQETQY
TRBV5-4,TRBJ1-2,TRBD1,ASSRPGTGFNYGYT
TRBV10-2,TRBJ2-3,NA,ASRISTGAGDTQY
TRBV28,TRBJ1-2,NA,ASRWAGYSQGYT
TRBV28,TRBJ2-1,NA,ASSRPAWDNEQF
TRBV19,TRBJ1-3,TRBD1,ASSTRDRISGNTIY
TRBV6-5,TRBJ2-1,NA,ASSSGGEQF
TRBV6-5,TRBJ1-5,NA,ASGRRGAEPQH
TRBV7-2,TRBJ2-5,NA,ASSLLGGGRETQY
TRBV5-4,TRBJ2-5,TRBD1,ASSYGTGGRETQY
TRBV7-9,TRBJ1-4,NA,ASSGRRERNEKLF
TRBV7-9,TRBJ2-3,NA,ASSPRGIASTDTQY
TRBV5-5,TRBJ2-2,NA,ASSLQRNTGELF
TRBV7-2,TRBJ2-7,TRBD1,ASSPGTAPGQY
TRBV30,TRBJ1-5,NA,AWSQFGTHDQPQH
TRBV5-4,TRBJ1-4,TRBD1,ASSIGDSRNHNEKLF
TRBV2,TRBJ1-5,NA,ASSEVDPRQPQH
TRBV6-5,TRBJ2-7,NA,ASSQEQANAREQY
TRBV5-1,TRBJ1-1,TRBD1,ASSLRGPNTEAF
TRBV3-1/TRBV3-2,TRBJ1-1,NA,ASSQTKQRMNTEAF
TRBV6-5,TRBJ1-4,TRBD1,ASSYSTGATNEKLF
TRBV6-2/TRBV6-3,TRBJ2-7,NA,ASGPGTRLYEQY
TRBV7-2,TRBJ1-5,TRBD1,ASSLAGGGQPQH
TRBV5-1,TRBJ2-7,NA,ASSLGTPAYEQY
TRBV14,TRBJ2-7,TRBD1,ASSQDPGQGIDEQY
TRBV19,TRBJ2-3,TRBD1,ASTDRGYTDTQY
TRBV5-1,TRBJ1-2,NA,ASSLGQGGYGYT
TRBV28,TRBJ2-2,TRBD2,ASRKGSVKTSGGTGELF